This entry lists 25 T cell receptor beta chains sequenced from one sample in a study of blood T cell repertoires in COVID-19. Clones were sequenced by immunoSEQ multiplex PCR, and TCRdb holds only the in-frame ones, with some missing. The sample lists about 54,000 clones; over 65% were seen once. The material sequenced was peripheral blood. The receptors stem from a man aged 35 to 55 with active COVID-19.

A few counts support this clone. The chain links TRBV30 to TRBJ1-1; D might be TRBD1 (6 bases). V was pared by 4 bases and J by 7 bases, with 16 bases between. This CDR3 has 13 residues. Germline assignment: CDR1 GTSNPN and CDR2 SVGIG (reference sequence). In DNA, the CDR3 is TGTGCCTGGACGGGGGGCAACATCGATGAAGCTTTCTTT. This codes for CAWTGGNIDEAFF.

J is TRBJ2-2 and V is TRBV18; TRBD2 matches at 7 bases. Trimming at V came to 1 base and at J to 6 bases, leaving 5 bases not matched to a gene. The V gene's germline CDR1 is KGHSH and CDR2 LQKENI. CDR3 length: 15 residues. CDR3 nucleotides: TGTGCCAGCTCACCACTTAAGACTAGCCCCGGGGAGCTGTTTTTT. It yields the protein CASSPLKTSPGELFF.

The V gene is TRBV12-2, the J gene TRBJ1-5; TRBD1, as called in the table, went unchecked against the DNA. TRBV12-2 is marked as a pseudogene. This CDR3 spans 17 amino acids. CDR3 sequence (DNA): TGTGCAAGTCGCCTACAGGGGTGGGCCTATAGCAATCAGCCCCAGCATTTT. The encoded protein is CASRLQGWAYSNQPQHF.

V is TRBV2 and J is TRBJ2-2; possible D gene TRBD1, 6 bases. Germline CDR1 and CDR2: SNHLY and FYNNEI. The CDR3 spans 13 residues. V lost 2 bases to trimming and J lost 7 bases, with 8 bases between them. The CDR3, as DNA: TGTGCCAGCAGTGAAAGGGGGTTCGGGGAGCTGTTTTTT. Amino acid sequence: CASSERGFGELFF.

The gene calls are TRBV5-6 and TRBJ1-1; TRBD1 matches 9 bases. Germline CDR1 SGHDT, CDR2 YYEEEE. With V trimmed by 2 bases and J by 12 bases, 8 bases remained unmatched. CDR3 length: 13 residues. The CDR3 protein is CASSLSPGTGTFF. CDR3 nucleotides: TGTGCCAGCAGCTTAAGCCCCGGGACAGGGACTTTCTTT. The full variable domain, with the rest looked up from reference TRBV5-6 and TRBJ1-1, is DAGVTQSPTHLIKTRGQQVTLRCSPKSGHDTVSWYQQALGQGPQFIFQYYEEEERQRGNFPDRFSGHQFPNYSSELNVNALLLGDSALYLCASSLSPGTGTFFGQGTRLTVV.

This clone showed up just once. V usage is TRBV5-1 and J usage is TRBJ1-6; TRBD1 matches at 8 bases. With V trimmed by 4 bases and J by 6 bases, 9 bases remained unmatched. The V gene's germline CDR1 is SGHRS and CDR2 YFSETQ. CDR3 length: 16 residues. The CDR3 reads CASSPRPGQANSPLHF. CDR3 sequence (DNA): TGCGCCAGCAGCCCCCGACCGGGACAGGCTAATTCACCCCTCCACTTT.

The rearrangement uses TRBV29-1 and TRBJ2-2; the match to TRBD2 covers 10 bases. Unmatched junction bases numbered 14, after V lost 7 bases and J lost 6 bases. The CDR3 loop spans 16 amino acids. CDR1 and CDR2 from the germline V gene are SQVTM and ANQGSEA. The CDR3 protein is CSASLPSGGVAGELFF. As DNA, the CDR3 is TGCAGCGCCTCTCTCCCTAGCGGGGGTGTGGCCGGGGAGCTGTTTTTT.

V and J are TRBV30 and TRBJ2-2, with 9 bases that match TRBD2. Germline lookup yields CDR1 GTSNPN and CDR2 SVGIG (reference sequence). Germline trimming cut 5 bases from V and 7 bases from J; bases unmatched to any gene: 11. The CDR3 loop spans 15 amino acids. Written as DNA, the CDR3 is TGTGCCTGGGTCTCCGGCGGGAGGGCCTTCGGGGAGCTGTTTTTT. Its protein is CAWVSGGRAFGELFF.

The chain carries TRBV19 and TRBJ1-3, with 7 bases matching TRBD1. This CDR3 has 14 amino acids. Germline CDR1 and CDR2: LNHDA and SQIVND (reference sequence). V trimming: 8 bases; J trimming: 4 bases; junction bases outside the gene matches: 8. In nucleotides, the CDR3 is TGTGCCAGTCAGACAGGGTATGGAGGAAACACCATATATTTT. This codes for CASQTGYGGNTIYF.

The chain uses TRBV27 and TRBJ1-1; D unclear. With 1 base removed from V and 11 bases from J, the gap between germline ends came to 23 bases. Germline V CDR1 and CDR2: MNHEY, SMNVEV (reference sequence). The CDR3 sequence is 16 residues long. CDR3 amino acids: CASSLYSQGRMVGAFF. For the CDR3, the DNA is TGTGCCAGCAGTTTATACAGTCAAGGCCGAATGGTTGGGGCTTTCTTT.

In DNA form, the CDR3 reads TGTGCCAGCAGCCCCAACGGGGGGGAGGCCTACGAGCAGTACTTC. It yields the protein CASSPNGGEAYEQYF. The chain carries TRBV7-3 and TRBJ2-7; 8 bases are a match to TRBD2. CDR3 size: 15 residues. Germline values: CDR1 SGHTA, CDR2 FQGTGA. The V and J ends lost 5 bases and 2 bases, in that order; junction bases with no gene match: 8.

The chain links TRBV5-1 to TRBJ1-2; a possible D gene is TRBD1 (6 bases). The V gene's germline CDR1 is SGHRS and CDR2 YFSETQ. The CDR3 length is 13 residues. V lost 4 bases, J lost 2 bases, and 9 bases lay in between. The CDR3 nucleotides are TGCGCCAGCAGCCAGACAGGCAACTATGGCTACACCTTC. Its translation: CASSQTGNYGYTF.

The chain combines TRBV3-1 (or the pseudogene TRBV3-2) with TRBJ2-7; a possible D gene is TRBD1 (5 bases). V dropped 1 base and J dropped 1 base, with 11 bases sitting between them. The CDR3 sequence is 15 residues long. CDR1 LGHDT and CDR2 YNNKEL come from the germline V gene (reference sequence). CDR3 protein: CASSQVTGPSYEQYF. CDR3 DNA sequence: TGTGCCAGCAGCCAAGTAACAGGTCCTTCCTACGAGCAGTACTTC.

The gene calls are TRBV7-3 and TRBJ2-1; TRBD1 matches 9 bases. Germline-derived CDR1 and CDR2 are SGHTA and FQGTGA. The V gene end was trimmed by 5 bases and the J gene end by 6 bases; junction bases not matched to a gene: 8. The CDR3 has 15 amino acids. CDR3 DNA: TGTGCCAGCAGCCGGACAGGGGTCAGAGGCAATGAGCAGTTCTTC. This encodes CASSRTGVRGNEQFF.

This clone has just a few counts. The gene calls are TRBV6-2 or TRBV6-3 and TRBJ2-7, with 10 bases that match TRBD2. The CDR3 is 15 residues long. The germline gives CDR1 MNHEY, CDR2 SVGEGT. Germline trimming cut 5 bases from V and 6 bases from J; bases unmatched to any gene: 10. CDR3 sequence: CASSAPRLAGAEQYF. The CDR3 nucleotides read TGTGCCAGCAGTGCTCCCCGTCTAGCGGGAGCCGAGCAGTACTTC.

V is TRBV29-1 and J is TRBJ2-7; TRBD1 agrees at 10 bases. Germline V CDR1 and CDR2: SQVTM, ANQGSEA. This CDR3 spans 14 amino acids. Trimming took 6 bases from V and 5 from J; bases not matched to a gene: 10. The CDR3 reads CSVEPGQGIHEQYF. CDR3 in DNA: TGCAGCGTCGAACCGGGACAGGGGATACACGAGCAGTACTTC.

This clone occurred a few times. V gene TRBV27 combines with J gene TRBJ1-5; TRBD1 aligns across 8 bases. The germline V gene encodes CDR1 MNHEY and CDR2 SMNVEV (reference sequence). The CDR3 is made up of 19 amino acids. The J segment lost 3 bases and the V segment lost 5 bases, leaving 18 bases of the junction unmatched. The CDR3 DNA sequence: TGTGCCAGCAGTCGAAGAACCGGACAGGGAGGGGCGCACAATCAGCCCCAGCATTTT. Its protein is CASSRRTGQGGAHNQPQHF.

The chain links TRBV3-1 (or the pseudogene TRBV3-2) to TRBJ2-1; D is undetermined. Between the trimmed V and J ends, which lost 4 bases and 4 bases, there was a span of 5 bases. The CDR3 consists of 12 residues. Germline values: CDR1 LGHDT, CDR2 YNNKEL (reference sequence). The CDR3 coding sequence is TGTGCCAGCAGCCTGGAGTACAATGAGCAGTTCTTC. It yields the protein CASSLEYNEQFF.

This clone was recorded only once. This chain links TRBV6-5 with TRBJ2-1; a possible D gene is TRBD2 (5 bases). The germline V gene encodes CDR1 MNHEY and CDR2 SVGAGI. Trimming shortened V by 7 bases and J by 2 bases, and 12 bases separated the two germline ends. CDR3 size: 14 residues. CDR3 in DNA: TGTGCCAGCATAAAGGGAGAAACCTACAATGAGCAGTTCTTC. Protein product: CASIKGETYNEQFF.

The genes are TRBV11-2 and TRBJ2-3, with 8 bases lining up with TRBD2. CDR3 size: 15 residues. Per the germline V gene, CDR1 is SGHAT and CDR2 is FQNNGV. V lost 4 bases to trimming and J lost 0 bases; unmatched junction nucleotides: 3. DNA of the CDR3: TGTGCCAGCAGCTCCGGGACTAGTAGCACAGATACGCAGTATTTT. This gives the protein CASSSGTSSTDTQYF.

This chain joins TRBV7-3 and TRBJ2-1; 11 bases are a match to TRBD2. The CDR3 contains 14 residues. Germline V gene data show CDR1 as SGHTA and CDR2 as FQGTGA. Germline trimming cut 1 base from V and 10 bases from J; bases unmatched to any gene: 3. CDR3 amino acids: CASSLKLAGAEQFF. The CDR3 coding sequence is TGTGCCAGCAGCTTAAAACTAGCGGGGGCCGAGCAGTTCTTC.

The V call is TRBV18, the J call TRBJ2-3; TRBD2 agrees at 8 bases. The germline gives CDR1 KGHSH, CDR2 LQKENI. V was clipped by 2 bases and J by 0 bases; unmatched bases: 4. The CDR3 runs 16 residues. CDR3 DNA sequence: TGTGCCAGCTCACCAGGGACTAGGGGGAGCACAGATACGCAGTATTTT. This codes for CASSPGTRGSTDTQYF.

V usage is TRBV2 and J usage is TRBJ2-7, with D possibly matching TRBD2 (6 bases). The CDR3 covers 14 residues. Germline CDR1 and CDR2: SNHLY and FYNNEI. Trimming took off 6 bases at V and 3 bases at J, with 15 bases between the two ends. The CDR3 DNA is TGTGCCAGCAGGGAGGGGCGGGGTAGCTACGAGCAGTACTTC. Amino acids: CASREGRGSYEQYF.

This chain connects TRBV2 to TRBJ2-7; a possible D gene is TRBD2 (7 bases). The CDR3 consists of 17 residues. The germline CDR1 and CDR2 sequences are SNHLY and FYNNEI. The V end lost 6 bases, the J end lost 5 bases, and 26 bases lay between the germline ends. The CDR3: CASSSRGAGGSPNEQYF. CDR3 nucleotide sequence: TGTGCCAGCAGCAGCCGGGGGGCTGGCGGGAGTCCCAACGAGCAGTACTTC.

This chain joins TRBV28 and TRBJ1-2, with D maybe TRBD1 (6 bases). This CDR3 region has 15 residues. CDR1 and CDR2 from the germline V gene are MDHEN and SYDVKM. V gave up 6 bases and J gave up 6 bases, with 20 bases separating them. The CDR3 coding sequence is TGTGCCAGCAGGGGGGCGGGGGCACAGGGTGATGGCTACACCTTC. Translated: CASRGAGAQGDGYTF.